This T cell receptor (beta chain) stems from a study of T cells after yellow fever vaccination. Overall study: With SMART-Seq v4 Ultra Low Input, the fractions containing low cell numbers were prepared.

This CDR3 is built from 16 residues. Germline CDR1 is SQVTM and CDR2 is ANQGSEA. The J segment lost 1 base and the V segment lost 3 bases, leaving 11 bases of the junction unmatched. MiXCR, run by TCRdb on the 5' RACE reads, gives a single entry per CDR3 protein. The sample includes 99,000 or so distinct CDR3 sequences, 4.5% to 6% of them seen just once. Points on this clonotype: Its specificity is unknown.

Study findings and constraints: Detected again after the booster were most primary-vaccination clones, at about 96% CD4 and approximately 90% CD8. Of the clonotypes, a small share occurred in both CD4 and CD8 compartments.

This sample comprised CD8+ T cells sorted from PBMCs, obtained 10 days after the yellow fever booster vaccination. This clonotype was obtained from a man in his late teens or twenties who received the YFV17D yellow fever vaccine. V is TRBV29-1 and J is TRBJ2-5; the match to TRBD1 covers 7 bases. DNA for the CDR3: TGCAGCGTTGACAAGGTCGCAGGGGGTAGCCAAGAGACCCAGTACTTC. Translated: CSVDKVAGGSQETQYF.